This entry lists 20 T cell receptor beta chains sequenced from one sample in a study of cytomegalovirus exposure and HLA in healthy donors. With 60 Vbeta and 13 Jbeta primers, the PCR was carried out. Here immunoSEQ multiplex PCR was the method, and the copy in TCRdb shows in-frame clones only, minus some. Of approximately 130,000 clones in the sample, around three quarters were seen once. What was sequenced was PBMCs. These receptors all stem from a woman in her 50s in good health and CMV-seronegative.

The rearrangement links TRBV7-9 to TRBJ2-7, with TRBD2 identical over 13 bases. The CDR3 extends over 15 amino acids. Germline CDR1 reads SEHNR; CDR2 reads FQNEAQ (reference sequence). Trimming cost V 5 bases and J 0 bases; bases outside gene matches: 1. The CDR3 is CASSRTSGSSYEQYF. The CDR3 nucleotides read TGTGCCAGCAGCCGGACTAGCGGGAGCTCCTACGAGCAGTACTTC.

This clone came up once. The rearrangement links TRBV30 to TRBJ1-2, with 12 positions matching TRBD1. The V gene's germline CDR1 is GTSNPN and CDR2 SVGIG (reference sequence). This CDR3 is 12 amino acids long. The V segment lost 5 bases and the J segment 13 bases; nucleotides outside the gene matches: 8. The CDR3 sequence: CAWVGGQGAGTF. CDR3 DNA: TGTGCCTGGGTAGGGGGACAGGGGGCCGGCACCTTC.

This clone was seen more than once but under ten times. The chain carries TRBV6-5 and TRBJ2-7; maybe TRBD2 (5 bases). Germline assignment: CDR1 MNHEY and CDR2 SVGAGI. CDR3 length: 13 amino acids. V gave up 7 bases and J gave up 5 bases, with 15 bases separating them. The CDR3 DNA reads TGTGCCAGCATGATAGGGAGTGCGAACGAGCAGTACTTC. This codes for CASMIGSANEQYF.

This clone has only one observation. The rearrangement joins TRBV7-9 to TRBJ1-5; D unclear. This CDR3 has 13 residues. CDR1 is SEHNR, CDR2 FQNEAQ, per germline (reference sequence). V gave up 8 bases and J gave up 1 base, with 9 bases separating them. The CDR3 nucleotides are TGTGCCAGCCTTGGAGGAAGCAATCAGCCCCAGCATTTT. This sequence encodes CASLGGSNQPQHF.

This chain uses TRBV9 with TRBJ2-3, with 11 bases lining up with TRBD2. In germline, CDR1 is SGDLS, CDR2 YYNGEE. Germline trimming cut 2 bases from V and 3 bases from J; bases unmatched to any gene: 5. The length of the CDR3 is 16 residues. The CDR3 sequence is CASSVTSGSNTDTQYF. The CDR3 coding sequence is TGTGCCAGCAGCGTCACTAGCGGGAGCAATACAGATACGCAGTATTTT.

The chain employs TRBV11-3 and TRBJ1-1, with D perhaps TRBD1 (5 bases). The germline gives CDR1 SGHNT, CDR2 YENEEA. V lost 0 bases to trimming and J lost 2 bases, with 7 bases between them. The CDR3 extends over 14 amino acids. The CDR3 reads CASSLEGVNTEAFF. Here the CDR3 DNA reads TGTGCCAGCAGCTTAGAAGGGGTTAACACTGAAGCTTTCTTT.

CDR3 loop: CASRGTNTEAFF. CDR3 nucleotides: TGTGCCAGCAGGGGCACAAACACTGAAGCTTTCTTT. The chain uses TRBV6-1 and TRBJ1-1, with unresolved D. The CDR3 is made up of 12 amino acids. With 6 bases removed from V and 2 bases from J, the gap between germline ends came to 7 bases. Germline V CDR1 and CDR2: MNHNS, SASEGT.

The genes are TRBV11-2 and TRBJ2-3; possible D gene TRBD2, 5 bases. This CDR3 has 15 amino acids. V lost 6 bases to trimming and J lost 0 bases, with 13 bases between them. Per the germline V gene, CDR1 is SGHAT and CDR2 is FQNNGV. The CDR3: CASRKNSGSTDTQYF. CDR3 sequence (DNA): TGTGCCAGCAGGAAGAACAGCGGTAGCACAGATACGCAGTATTTT.

V and J are TRBV4-2 and TRBJ1-1; D is possibly TRBD1 (5 bases). V dropped 1 base and J dropped 0 bases, with 12 bases sitting between them. Germline values: CDR1 LGHNA, CDR2 YNFKEQ. The CDR3 extends over 16 amino acids. CDR3 in amino acids: CASSQGAQTVNTEAFF. Written as DNA, the CDR3 is TGTGCCAGCAGCCAAGGTGCCCAGACAGTGAACACTGAAGCTTTCTTT.

The chain carries TRBV7-9 and TRBJ1-3; 8 nucleotides agree with TRBD1. This CDR3 has 16 residues. V shed 8 bases and J 0 bases; nucleotides not matched to a gene: 9. Germline V gives CDR1 SEHNR, CDR2 FQNEAQ (reference sequence). As DNA, the CDR3 is TGTGCCAGCTGCACCGGGACAGGAAGCTCTGGAAACACCATATATTTT. Translated, it gives CASCTGTGSSGNTIYF. Combining the CDR3 with reference TRBV7-9 and TRBJ1-3 gives the whole variable domain DTGVSQNPRHKITKRGQNVTFRCDPISEHNRLYWYRQTLGQGPEFLTYFQNEAQLEKSRLLSDRFSAERPKGSFSTLEIQRTEQGDSAMYLCASCTGTGSSGNTIYFGEGSWLTVV.

The rearrangement links TRBV25-1 to TRBJ2-3, with D tentatively TRBD2 (6 bases). The length of the CDR3 is 14 residues. Germline-derived CDR1 and CDR2 are MGHDK and SYGVNS. V lost 8 bases and J 6 bases, leaving 18 bases between the germline ends. The CDR3 reads CASCRGGRSDTQYF. In nucleotides, the CDR3 is TGTGCCAGCTGCCGAGGAGGGAGGTCGGATACGCAGTATTTT. Filled out from reference TRBV25-1 and TRBJ2-3, the complete variable domain reads EADIYQTPRYLVIGTGKKITLECSQTMGHDKMYWYQQDPGMELHLIHYSYGVNSTEKGDLSSESTVSRIRTEHFPLTLESARPSHTSQYLCASCRGGRSDTQYFGPGTRLTVL.

This sequence joins TRBV27 and TRBJ2-5; 8 nucleotides match TRBD1. The CDR3 has 18 residues. The V segment lost 3 bases and the J segment 4 bases; nucleotides outside the gene matches: 16. Germline assignment: CDR1 MNHEY and CDR2 SMNVEV (reference sequence). The DNA of the CDR3 is TGTGCCAGCAGTTTTCAGACAGGGGCAGGTTATGTCGGAGAGACCCAGTACTTC. It specifies CASSFQTGAGYVGETQYF.

The V call is TRBV28, the J call TRBJ1-4, with D possibly matching TRBD1 (6 bases). Germline CDR1 reads MDHEN; CDR2 reads SYDVKM. The CDR3 totals 16 residues. The ends were cut back, 3 bases at V and 7 bases at J, with 18 bases in the middle. CDR3 nucleotide sequence: TGTGCCAGCAGTTTCCCTACCTCAGGGGCAGTTGAAAAACTGTTTTTT. As protein: CASSFPTSGAVEKLFF.

The DNA for the CDR3 is TGTGCCAGCAGCGTGGGGACTAGCGGGAGTTCATGGGAGACCCAGTACTTC. Amino acid sequence: CASSVGTSGSSWETQYF. The chain couples TRBV9 to TRBJ2-5, with 14 bases aligning to TRBD2. Germline V gene sequence: CDR1 SGDLS, CDR2 YYNGEE. Trimming took 2 bases from V and 5 from J; bases not matched to a gene: 8. CDR3 length: 17 residues.

Here the CDR3 reads CASSQGQNTGELFF. The DNA of the CDR3 is TGTGCCAGCAGCCAAGGGCAGAACACCGGGGAGCTGTTTTTT. This sequence joins TRBV4-2 and TRBJ2-2; D is undetermined. V gave up 1 base and J gave up 1 base, with 4 bases separating them. Germline values: CDR1 LGHNA, CDR2 YNFKEQ. The CDR3 covers 14 residues.

The gene calls are TRBV19 and TRBJ2-7, with 8 bases matching TRBD1. Unmatched junction bases numbered 8, after V lost 4 bases and J lost 3 bases. There are 15 residues in the CDR3. The germline V gene encodes CDR1 LNHDA and CDR2 SQIVND (reference sequence). CDR3 coding DNA: TGTGCCAGTAGTACCGGGACAGGCGGGCACTACGAGCAGTACTTC. Translating gives CASSTGTGGHYEQYF.

This clone was seen more than once but under ten times. The rearrangement joins TRBV7-9 to TRBJ2-1; tentative D call: TRBD2 (5 bases). Germline loops: CDR1 SEHNR, CDR2 FQNEAQ (reference sequence). This CDR3 contains 15 residues. The V and J ends lost 5 bases and 4 bases respectively, with 15 bases between them. The CDR3 loop reads CASSLGVGVYNEQFF. The CDR3 DNA is TGTGCCAGCAGCCTGGGAGTGGGCGTTTACAATGAGCAGTTCTTC.

The rearrangement joins TRBV27 to TRBJ2-5; TRBD2 might be the D (6 bases). The ends were cut back, 5 bases at V and 4 bases at J, with 23 bases in the middle. The CDR3 runs 17 residues. CDR1 is MNHEY and CDR2 is SMNVEV in the germline V gene (reference sequence). CDR3 sequence: CASSTPGSGLGRETQYF. CDR3 sequence (DNA): TGTGCCAGCAGTACCCCGGGGAGCGGGCTCGGTCGAGAGACCCAGTACTTC.

The chain recombines TRBV9 with TRBJ2-1; possibly TRBD2 for D (5 bases). Germline V gives CDR1 SGDLS, CDR2 YYNGEE. V was pared by 2 bases and J by 7 bases, with 10 bases between. This CDR3 has 13 residues. The CDR3 bases are TGTGCCAGCAGCGTTTATAGCGAAAATGAGCAGTTCTTC. The encoded protein is CASSVYSENEQFF. The complete variable domain, with remaining parts taken from reference TRBV9 and TRBJ2-1, reads DSGVTQTPKHLITATGQRVTLRCSPRSGDLSVYWYQQSLDQGLQFLIQYYNGEERAKGNILERFSAQQFPDLHSELNLSSLELGDSALYFCASSVYSENEQFFGPGTRLTVL.

This clone showed up just a few times. This rearrangement joins TRBV7-9 to TRBJ2-1; 10 nucleotides align to TRBD2. This CDR3 spans 15 amino acids. Germline V gene data show CDR1 as SEHNR and CDR2 as FQNEAQ (reference sequence). The junction had 4 bases not matched to a gene; V was cut back by 0 bases and J by 8 bases. The chain's CDR3 is CASSLAPSGRDEQFF. DNA of the CDR3: TGTGCCAGCAGCTTAGCCCCTAGCGGGAGAGATGAGCAGTTCTTC.